The 11 T cell receptor beta chains below were found in one sample sequenced in a study of blood T cell repertoires in COVID-19. Produced via immunoSEQ multiplex PCR; TCRdb's table is partial and in-frame only. The top ten hold around 0.84% of the sample, which has around 260,000 clones, around 89% seen once. The specimen was peripheral blood. Receptors originate from a man aged 30 to 39 with acute or convalescent COVID-19.

V usage is TRBV5-4 and J usage is TRBJ2-3; 8 bases align to TRBD2. This CDR3 has 15 residues. Germline CDR1 reads SGHNT; CDR2 reads YYREEE (reference sequence). With 2 bases clipped from V and 2 bases from J, the junction kept 4 bases outside the gene matches. The CDR3 region is CASSFSGVYTDTQYF. The CDR3 DNA follows: TGTGCCAGCAGCTTTAGCGGGGTGTACACAGATACGCAGTATTTT.

The chain employs TRBV23-1 and TRBJ1-2; D unresolved. TRBV23-1 belongs to the ORF category, with a function that is uncertain. The CDR3 spans 11 residues. The ends were cut back, 4 bases at V and 5 bases at J, with 5 bases in the middle. The CDR3 loop reads CASSPGYGYTF. CDR3 coding DNA: TGCGCCAGCAGTCCGGGTTATGGCTACACCTTC.

This chain joins TRBV5-4 and TRBJ1-6; the D gene is possibly TRBD1 (6 bases). Trimming pared 0 bases from V and 7 bases from J, leaving 11 bases between. The CDR3 is made up of 15 amino acids. Germline CDR1 and CDR2: SGHNT and YYREEE (reference sequence). The CDR3 sequence: CASSLDTGKNSPLHF. The CDR3 DNA reads TGTGCCAGCAGCTTGGATACAGGGAAAAATTCACCCCTCCACTTT. Complete variable domain (other parts from reference TRBV5-4 and TRBJ1-6): ETGVTQSPTHLIKTRGQQVTLRCSSQSGHNTVSWYQQALGQGPQFIFQYYREEENGRGNFPPRFSGLQFPNYSSELNVNALELDDSALYLCASSLDTGKNSPLHFGNGTRLTVT.

This chain connects TRBV3-1 (or the pseudogene TRBV3-2) to TRBJ2-7, with D possibly being TRBD2 (7 bases). V shed 4 bases and J shed 5 bases, with 15 bases lying between them. CDR3 length: 14 amino acids. Germline CDR1 is LGHDT and CDR2 is YNNKEL (reference sequence). The CDR3 DNA is TGTGCCAGCAGCCGAAGGGGGGGTGTCGACGAGCAGTACTTC. Translated: CASSRRGGVDEQYF.

This clone was picked up a small number of times. This sequence joins TRBV7-9 and TRBJ2-7; 7 positions agree with TRBD2. CDR3 length: 14 amino acids. V was pared by 4 bases and J by 3 bases, with 6 bases of the junction left unmatched. Germline assignment: CDR1 SEHNR and CDR2 FQNEAQ (reference sequence). This CDR3 reads CASSSGGTNYEQYF. The CDR3 DNA follows: TGTGCCAGCAGCTCCGGCGGGACTAACTACGAGCAGTACTTC. The full variable domain, its missing parts supplied by reference TRBV7-9 and TRBJ2-7, is DTGVSQNPRHKITKRGQNVTFRCDPISEHNRLYWYRQTLGQGPEFLTYFQNEAQLEKSRLLSDRFSAERPKGSFSTLEIQRTEQGDSAMYLCASSSGGTNYEQYFGPGTRLTVT.

This rearrangement joins TRBV6-6 to TRBJ2-7; tentative D call: TRBD1 (6 bases). The CDR3 is 12 amino acids. Germline CDR1 MNHNY, CDR2 SVGAGI (reference sequence). Trimming removed 6 bases from V and 10 bases from J, with 16 bases in between. CDR3 residues: CASRSDSSHQYF. CDR3 bases: TGTGCCAGCAGATCGGACAGCTCCCATCAGTACTTC.

The rearrangement joins TRBV5-1 to TRBJ2-1, with D possibly being TRBD2 (6 bases). The CDR3 has 15 amino acids. Trimming took off 4 bases at V and 15 bases at J, with 26 bases between the two ends. CDR1 and CDR2 (germline): SGHRS, YFSETQ. Here the CDR3 DNA reads TGCGCCAGCAGCCTCACCGGGGACGGGAGATGGGGTGGGTTCTTC. Its translation: CASSLTGDGRWGGFF.

J is TRBJ2-5 and V is TRBV28; TRBD2 matches at 8 bases. The CDR3 consists of 15 residues. The germline V gene has CDR1 MDHEN and CDR2 SYDVKM. Trimming at V came to 4 bases and at J to 4 bases, leaving 8 bases not matched to a gene. The CDR3 DNA sequence: TGTGCCAGCAGTTCCGCCGGGACTAGAGGAGAGACCCAGTACTTC. It encodes CASSSAGTRGETQYF.

V and J are TRBV2 and TRBJ1-3; 10 nucleotides agree with TRBD1. The CDR3 length is 21 residues. V shed 5 bases, J shed 0 bases, and the junction held 19 bases outside the gene matches. Germline V CDR1 and CDR2: SNHLY, FYNNEI. CDR3 coding DNA: TGTGCCAGCAGTTTTCGGGGACAGGGGATTATTGCGCCCTTCTCTGGAAACACCATATATTTT. Translation: CASSFRGQGIIAPFSGNTIYF. Combining the CDR3 with reference TRBV2 and TRBJ1-3 gives the whole variable domain EPEVTQTPSHQVTQMGQEVILRCVPISNHLYFYWYRQILGQKVEFLVSFYNNEISEKSEIFDDQFSVERPDGSNFTLKIRSTKLEDSAMYFCASSFRGQGIIAPFSGNTIYFGEGSWLTVV.

The chain couples TRBV4-1 to TRBJ1-2, with TRBD1 as a possible D gene (5 bases). Per germline, CDR1 MGHRA and CDR2 YSYEKL. V was cut by 0 bases and J by 8 bases, with 19 bases left in between. CDR3 length equals 16 residues. The CDR3 protein is CASSQDRGLPPGGYTF. The CDR3 coding sequence is TGCGCCAGCAGCCAAGATAGGGGACTACCCCCGGGGGGCTACACCTTC.

The chain has TRBV28 and TRBJ1-5; no clear D. Trimming removed 3 bases from V and 3 bases from J, with 9 bases in between. There are 14 residues in the CDR3. Germline assignment: CDR1 MDHEN and CDR2 SYDVKM. The CDR3: CASSFDPVNQPQHF. Here the CDR3 DNA reads TGTGCCAGCAGTTTTGATCCAGTCAATCAGCCCCAGCATTTT. The complete variable domain, with remaining parts taken from reference TRBV28 and TRBJ1-5, reads DVKVTQSSRYLVKRTGEKVFLECVQDMDHENMFWYRQDPGLGLRLIYFSYDVKMKEKGDIPEGYSVSREKKERFSLILESASTNQTSMYLCASSFDPVNQPQHFGDGTRLSIL.